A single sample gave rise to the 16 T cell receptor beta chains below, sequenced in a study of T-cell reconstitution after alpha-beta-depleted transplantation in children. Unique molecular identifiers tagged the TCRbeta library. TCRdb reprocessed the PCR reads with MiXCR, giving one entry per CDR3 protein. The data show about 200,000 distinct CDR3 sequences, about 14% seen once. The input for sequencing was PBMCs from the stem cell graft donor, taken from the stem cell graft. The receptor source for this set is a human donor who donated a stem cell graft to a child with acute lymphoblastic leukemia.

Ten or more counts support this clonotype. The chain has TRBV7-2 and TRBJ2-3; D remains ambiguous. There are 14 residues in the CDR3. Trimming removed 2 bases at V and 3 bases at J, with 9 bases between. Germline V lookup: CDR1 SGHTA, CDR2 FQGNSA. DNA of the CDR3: TGTGCCAGCAGCTTAAGAACGGTTACAGATACGCAGTATTTT. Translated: CASSLRTVTDTQYF.

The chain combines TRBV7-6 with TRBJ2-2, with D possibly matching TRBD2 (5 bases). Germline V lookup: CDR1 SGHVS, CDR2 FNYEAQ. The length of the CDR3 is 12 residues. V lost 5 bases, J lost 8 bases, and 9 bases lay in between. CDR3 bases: TGTGCCAGCAGCCCACTAGTAGGGGAGCTGTTTTTT. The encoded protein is CASSPLVGELFF.

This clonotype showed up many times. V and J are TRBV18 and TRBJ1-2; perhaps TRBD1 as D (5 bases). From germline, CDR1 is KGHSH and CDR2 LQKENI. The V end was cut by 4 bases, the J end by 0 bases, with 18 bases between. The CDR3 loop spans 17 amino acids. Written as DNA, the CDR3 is TGTGCCAGCTCACGGGGCGTAGGGACGGCAACTAACTATGGCTACACCTTC. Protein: CASSRGVGTATNYGYTF.

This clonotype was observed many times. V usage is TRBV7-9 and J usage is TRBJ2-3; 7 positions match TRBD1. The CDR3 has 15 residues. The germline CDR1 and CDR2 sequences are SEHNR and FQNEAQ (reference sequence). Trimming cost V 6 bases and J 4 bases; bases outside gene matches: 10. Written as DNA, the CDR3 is TGTGCCAGCAGTTCGGGACAGAGGGTTGCAGATACGCAGTATTTT. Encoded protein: CASSSGQRVADTQYF.

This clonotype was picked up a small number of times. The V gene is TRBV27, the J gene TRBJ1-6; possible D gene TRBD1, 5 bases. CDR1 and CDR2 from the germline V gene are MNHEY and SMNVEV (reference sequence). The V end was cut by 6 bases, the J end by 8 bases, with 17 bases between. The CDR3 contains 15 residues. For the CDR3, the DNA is TGTGCCAGCAGAATCTTCAGGGATTCGGATTCACCCCTCCACTTT. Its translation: CASRIFRDSDSPLHF.

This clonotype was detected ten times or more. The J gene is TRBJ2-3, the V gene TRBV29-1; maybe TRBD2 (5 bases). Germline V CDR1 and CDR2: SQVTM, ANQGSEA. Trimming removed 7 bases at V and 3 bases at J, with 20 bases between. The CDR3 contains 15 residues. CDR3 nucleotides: TGCAGCGGTGTGGTGACGGGATTCACTACAGATACGCAGTATTTT. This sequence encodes CSGVVTGFTTDTQYF.

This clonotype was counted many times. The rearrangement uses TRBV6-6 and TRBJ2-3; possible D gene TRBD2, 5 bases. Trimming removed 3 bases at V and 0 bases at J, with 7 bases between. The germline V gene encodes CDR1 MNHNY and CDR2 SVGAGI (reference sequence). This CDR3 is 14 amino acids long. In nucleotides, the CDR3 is TGTGCCAGCAGTTATCCGGGAAGCACAGATACGCAGTATTTT. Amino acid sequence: CASSYPGSTDTQYF.

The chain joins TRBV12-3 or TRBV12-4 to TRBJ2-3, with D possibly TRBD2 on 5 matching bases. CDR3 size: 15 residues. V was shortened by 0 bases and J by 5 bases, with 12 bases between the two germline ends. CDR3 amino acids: CASSLAGVERDTQYF. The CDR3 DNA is TGTGCCAGCAGTTTAGCGGGAGTGGAGCGAGATACGCAGTATTTT.

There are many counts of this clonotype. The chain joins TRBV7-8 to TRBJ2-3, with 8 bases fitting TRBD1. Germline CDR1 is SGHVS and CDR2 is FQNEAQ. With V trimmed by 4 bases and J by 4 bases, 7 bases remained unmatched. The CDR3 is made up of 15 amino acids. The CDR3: CASSSQGAGADTQYF. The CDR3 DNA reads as TGTGCCAGCAGCTCTCAGGGGGCCGGGGCAGATACGCAGTATTTT. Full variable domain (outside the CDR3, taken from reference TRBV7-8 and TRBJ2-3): GAGVSQSPRYKVAKRGQDVALRCDPISGHVSLFWYQQALGQGPEFLTYFQNEAQLDKSGLPSDRFFAERPEGSVSTLKIQRTQQEDSAVYLCASSSQGAGADTQYFGPGTRLTVL.

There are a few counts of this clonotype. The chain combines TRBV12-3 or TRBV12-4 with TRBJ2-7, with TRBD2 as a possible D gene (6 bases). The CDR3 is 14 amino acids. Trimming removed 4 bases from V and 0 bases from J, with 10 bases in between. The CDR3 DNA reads TGTGCCAGCAGTTGGGACTCGAGCTCCTACGAGCAGTACTTC. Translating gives CASSWDSSSYEQYF.

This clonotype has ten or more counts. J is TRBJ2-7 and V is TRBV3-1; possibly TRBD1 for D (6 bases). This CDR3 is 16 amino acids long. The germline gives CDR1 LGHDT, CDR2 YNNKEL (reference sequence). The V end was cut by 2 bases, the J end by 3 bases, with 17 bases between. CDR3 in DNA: TGTGCCAGCAGCCAAAAGAGAGGGGGTGGGGGCTACGAGCAGTACTTC. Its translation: CASSQKRGGGGYEQYF.

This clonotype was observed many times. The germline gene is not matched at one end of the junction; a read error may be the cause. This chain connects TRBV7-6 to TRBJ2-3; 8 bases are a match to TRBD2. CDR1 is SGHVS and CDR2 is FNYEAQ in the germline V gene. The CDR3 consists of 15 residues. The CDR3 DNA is TGTGCCAGCAGCGTAGCGGGGACTGGGGTAGATACGCAGTATTTT. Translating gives CASSVAGTGVDTQYF.

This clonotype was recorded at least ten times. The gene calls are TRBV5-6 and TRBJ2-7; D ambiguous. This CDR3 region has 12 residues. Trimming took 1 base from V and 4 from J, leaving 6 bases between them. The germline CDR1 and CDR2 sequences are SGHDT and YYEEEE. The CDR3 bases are TGTGCCAGCAGCTTGAGTCGATACGAGCAGTACTTC. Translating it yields CASSLSRYEQYF.

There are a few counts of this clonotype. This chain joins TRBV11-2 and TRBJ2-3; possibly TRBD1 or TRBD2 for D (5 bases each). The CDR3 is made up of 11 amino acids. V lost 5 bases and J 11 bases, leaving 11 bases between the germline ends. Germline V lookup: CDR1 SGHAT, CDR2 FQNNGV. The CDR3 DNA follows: TGTGCCAGCAGCCCCAGGGAGAAGCAGTATTTT. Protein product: CASSPREKQYF.

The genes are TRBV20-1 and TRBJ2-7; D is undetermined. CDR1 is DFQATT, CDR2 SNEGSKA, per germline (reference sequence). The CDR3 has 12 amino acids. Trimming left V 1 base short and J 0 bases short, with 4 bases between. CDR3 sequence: CSARGSSYEQYF. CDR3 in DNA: TGCAGTGCTAGAGGATCCTCCTACGAGCAGTACTTC.

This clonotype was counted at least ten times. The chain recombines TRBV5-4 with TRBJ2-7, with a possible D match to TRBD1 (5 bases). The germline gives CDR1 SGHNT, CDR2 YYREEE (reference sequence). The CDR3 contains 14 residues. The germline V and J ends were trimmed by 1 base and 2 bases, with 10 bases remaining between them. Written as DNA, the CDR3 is TGTGCCAGCAGCTTGACCCAGGGTGCCTACGAGCAGTACTTC. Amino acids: CASSLTQGAYEQYF.